This TCR beta chain was found in a study of technical replicates of blood from a few donors. TCRdb's table, derived via immunoSEQ multiplex PCR, lists solely in-frame clones and lacks some. Of about 57,000 clones in the sample, more than 85% were seen once. CDR1 SGHTA and CDR2 FQGNSA come from the germline V gene. V lost 2 bases and J lost 3, with 11 bases in between. The CDR3 consists of 15 residues. The receptor's source is a human donor in good health. Some clones in this sample may be carry-over from other donors' samples. The rearrangement links TRBV7-2 to TRBJ2-1; a weak D match, TRBD2 (6 bases). Material for sequencing was PBMCs. CDR3: CASSLTRESYNEQFF. In DNA form, the CDR3 reads TGTGCCAGCAGCTTAACCCGGGAGAGCTACAATGAGCAGTTCTTC.